Listed below are T cell receptor beta chains from one sample, sequenced in a study of graft-versus-host responses after intestinal transplantation. No cognate antigen is known for these TCRs. TCRdb keeps only in-frame clones here, not all; method: immunoSEQ multiplex PCR. Of about 47,000 clones listed, around 96% are singletons. Specimen: unstimulated CD8+ T cells sorted from spleen or lymph node cells, collected before transplant. Every receptor here comes from a human donor who was the organ donor for an intestinal transplant. CDR3s include the opening cysteine and the closing phenylalanine or tryptophan. D genes are given only for firm matches. Part of the rows lack a size; the others show once, few, many or a class for expanded clones.

CDR3 DNA: TGCGCCAGCAGCCAAGATAGTCTCGCAGGGGGCTCCTACAATGAGCAGTTCTTC; CDR3 protein: CASSQDSLAGGSYNEQFF; clone size: once; V gene: TRBV4-3; D gene: TRBD1; J gene: TRBJ2-1
CDR3 DNA: TGTGCTAGTGGCCTGCTCCCGACCCCCCACGAGCAGTACTTC; CDR3 protein: CASGLLPTPHEQYF; clone size: few; V gene: TRBV12-5; D gene: NA; J gene: TRBJ2-7
CDR3 DNA: TGTGCCATCGGGGACGGCTACTCTGGAAACACCATATATTTT; CDR3 protein: CAIGDGYSGNTIYF; clone size: NA; V gene: TRBV10-3; D gene: NA; J gene: TRBJ1-3
CDR3 DNA: TGTGCCAGCAGCACCGGGACAGGCATATCCTACGAGCAGTACTTC; CDR3 protein: CASSTGTGISYEQYF; clone size: NA; V gene: TRBV7-8; D gene: TRBD1; J gene: TRBJ2-7
CDR3 DNA: TGTGCCAGCAGTGAACAGACAGGGTTGGGCACTGAAGCTTTCTTT; CDR3 protein: CASSEQTGLGTEAFF; clone size: NA; V gene: TRBV27; D gene: TRBD1; J gene: TRBJ1-1
CDR3 DNA: TGTGCCAGCACTAGCGGGGGCCTCTCTGGGGCCAACGTCCTGACTTTC; CDR3 protein: CASTSGGLSGANVLTF; clone size: NA; V gene: TRBV28; D gene: TRBD2; J gene: TRBJ2-6
CDR3 DNA: TGCGCCAGCAGCCAAGCCGGGCCAAATGGCTACACCTTC; CDR3 protein: CASSQAGPNGYTF; clone size: NA; V gene: TRBV4-1; D gene: NA; J gene: TRBJ1-2
CDR3 DNA: TGTGCCAGTAGTATCCCTCTTTGGCGTTTCGACCGGGACACCATATATTTT; CDR3 protein: CASSIPLWRFDRDTIYF; clone size: NA; V gene: TRBV19; D gene: NA; J gene: TRBJ1-3
CDR3 DNA: TGTGCCAGCAGTGTTCCCCCAGGGAGCTCCTACGAGCAGTACTTC; CDR3 protein: CASSVPPGSSYEQYF; clone size: NA; V gene: TRBV6-1; D gene: NA; J gene: TRBJ2-7
CDR3 DNA: TGTGCCAGCAGTCGTGATGGGCAGCCCCAGCATTTT; CDR3 protein: CASSRDGQPQHF; clone size: NA; V gene: TRBV27; D gene: NA; J gene: TRBJ1-5
CDR3 DNA: TGTGGACGGACCAGCGCGAACACCGGGGAGCTGTTTTTT; CDR3 protein: CGRTSANTGELFF; clone size: NA; V gene: TRBV2; D gene: NA; J gene: TRBJ2-2
CDR3 DNA: TGTGCCAGCTCACCGGGGTATCGTAATTTATGGGACAGCAGATTAAGCACAGATACGCAGTATTTT; CDR3 protein: CASSPGYRNLWDSRLSTDTQYF; clone size: NA; V gene: TRBV18; D gene: TRBD1; J gene: TRBJ2-3
CDR3 DNA: TGTGCCAGCGCTATAGCCGGGGTCGCAAACAATGAGCAGTTCTTC; CDR3 protein: CASAIAGVANNEQFF; clone size: NA; V gene: TRBV27; D gene: NA; J gene: TRBJ2-1
CDR3 DNA: TGTGCCAGCAGCCAAGATCTTCAGGCTAACCCCTGGGGGGAGCTGTTTTTT; CDR3 protein: CASSQDLQANPWGELFF; clone size: NA; V gene: TRBV4-2; D gene: NA; J gene: TRBJ2-2
CDR3 DNA: TGTGCCAGCAGCCGGACTAGCACAGATACGCAGTATTTT; CDR3 protein: CASSRTSTDTQYF; clone size: NA; V gene: TRBV13; D gene: NA; J gene: TRBJ2-3
CDR3 DNA: TGTGCCAGCAGCGTAGAGCAACTAACGGGCAAGACTTACAATGAGCAGTTCTTC; CDR3 protein: CASSVEQLTGKTYNEQFF; clone size: NA; V gene: TRBV9; D gene: NA; J gene: TRBJ2-1
CDR3 DNA: TGTGCCAGCAGCTTAGTAGGGGGGGTCGATTCACCCCTCCACTTT; CDR3 protein: CASSLVGGVDSPLHF; clone size: NA; V gene: TRBV7-6; D gene: NA; J gene: TRBJ1-6
CDR3 DNA: TGTGCCAGCAGTTTTTTCCCCGGGCAGGGAGCTTATGGCTACACCTTC; CDR3 protein: CASSFFPGQGAYGYTF; clone size: NA; V gene: TRBV27; D gene: NA; J gene: TRBJ1-2
CDR3 DNA: TGCGCCAGCAGCTACGCCGGGACAGGGGCAGTAAACACCATATATTTT; CDR3 protein: CASSYAGTGAVNTIYF; clone size: NA; V gene: TRBV5-1; D gene: TRBD1; J gene: TRBJ1-3
CDR3 DNA: TGTGCCACCATACTCAGGGGGAATGAGCAGTTCTTC; CDR3 protein: CATILRGNEQFF; clone size: NA; V gene: TRBV11-2; D gene: TRBD1; J gene: TRBJ2-1
CDR3 DNA: TGTGCCAGCAGCTTAGGATTCGGACCCCGAGGGGATGAGCAGTTCTTC; CDR3 protein: CASSLGFGPRGDEQFF; clone size: NA; V gene: TRBV7-8; D gene: NA; J gene: TRBJ2-1
CDR3 DNA: TGTGCCAGCAGGGGGGACAGGGGATCCTACGAGCAGTACTTC; CDR3 protein: CASRGDRGSYEQYF; clone size: NA; V gene: TRBV11-3; D gene: TRBD1; J gene: TRBJ2-7
CDR3 DNA: TGCAGCGACCGGACAGGGGGAGATAGAAACATTCAGTACTTC; CDR3 protein: CSDRTGGDRNIQYF; clone size: NA; V gene: TRBV29-1; D gene: TRBD1; J gene: TRBJ2-4
CDR3 DNA: TGTGCCAGCAGTGGTTTTTTAGCGCTGAGCTCCTACAATGAGCAGTTCTTC; CDR3 protein: CASSGFLALSSYNEQFF; clone size: NA; V gene: TRBV11-3; D gene: NA; J gene: TRBJ2-1
CDR3 DNA: TGTGCCAGCAGTCTAAGGGGGCTAACCTACGAGCAGTACTTC; CDR3 protein: CASSLRGLTYEQYF; clone size: NA; V gene: TRBV27; D gene: TRBD1; J gene: TRBJ2-7
CDR3 DNA: TGCGCCAGCAGCCTGCGAGGGGGGGGGTCCACTGAAGCTTTCTTT; CDR3 protein: CASSLRGGGSTEAFF; clone size: NA; V gene: TRBV4-1; D gene: NA; J gene: TRBJ1-1
CDR3 DNA: TGTGCCAGTGATGGCGGGGGTTTAAACTATGGCTACACCTTC; CDR3 protein: CASDGGGLNYGYTF; clone size: NA; V gene: TRBV25-1; D gene: NA; J gene: TRBJ1-2
CDR3 DNA: TGTGCCAGCAGCCTTCGGGTTTCCTACGAGCAGTACTTC; CDR3 protein: CASSLRVSYEQYF; clone size: NA; V gene: TRBV14; D gene: NA; J gene: TRBJ2-7
CDR3 DNA: TGTGCCAGCAGCTTAGGGGAGGGGGGATACACTGAAGCTTTCTTT; CDR3 protein: CASSLGEGGYTEAFF; clone size: NA; V gene: TRBV11-3; D gene: NA; J gene: TRBJ1-1
CDR3 DNA: TGTGCCAGCAGTCTCGACAGGAACACTGAAGCTTTCTTT; CDR3 protein: CASSLDRNTEAFF; clone size: NA; V gene: TRBV7-3; D gene: NA; J gene: TRBJ1-1
CDR3 DNA: TGTGCCAGCAGCGATACGACCGGCGGCCACACTGAAGCTTTCTTT; CDR3 protein: CASSDTTGGHTEAFF; clone size: NA; V gene: TRBV27; D gene: NA; J gene: TRBJ1-1
CDR3 DNA: TGTGCCAGCAGTGAAGCTACCACTGGGACTAACTATGGCTACACCTTC; CDR3 protein: CASSEATTGTNYGYTF; clone size: NA; V gene: TRBV2; D gene: NA; J gene: TRBJ1-2
CDR3 DNA: TGCAGCGTTGTTTCGGGGGACAGGGAGACCTACGAGCAGTACTTC; CDR3 protein: CSVVSGDRETYEQYF; clone size: NA; V gene: TRBV29-1; D gene: TRBD1; J gene: TRBJ2-7
CDR3 DNA: TGTGCCAGCAGCCCCGGGACAGGGGGATCCGGGGAGCTGTTTTTT; CDR3 protein: CASSPGTGGSGELFF; clone size: NA; V gene: TRBV4-2; D gene: TRBD1; J gene: TRBJ2-2
CDR3 DNA: TGTGCCATCAGAGGCGACAGGGGAACTGAAGCTTTCTTT; CDR3 protein: CAIRGDRGTEAFF; clone size: few; V gene: TRBV10-3; D gene: TRBD1; J gene: TRBJ1-1
CDR3 DNA: TGTGCCAGCAGCTTCACAGGGGCGGACGAGCAGTACTTC; CDR3 protein: CASSFTGADEQYF; clone size: once; V gene: TRBV7-3; D gene: TRBD1; J gene: TRBJ2-7
CDR3 DNA: TGTGCCAGCAGCTCGGCCACGGGACAGGGGGTCTACAATGAGCAGTTCTTC; CDR3 protein: CASSSATGQGVYNEQFF; clone size: NA; V gene: TRBV11-3; D gene: TRBD1; J gene: TRBJ2-1
CDR3 DNA: TGTGCCAGCAGTTTAAAGGGTTCGGGAACTGAAGCTTTCTTT; CDR3 protein: CASSLKGSGTEAFF; clone size: few; V gene: TRBV28; D gene: NA; J gene: TRBJ1-1
CDR3 DNA: TGTGCCAGCAGTGTTTTAACGCAAGATAGCAATCAGCCCCAGCATTTT; CDR3 protein: CASSVLTQDSNQPQHF; clone size: NA; V gene: TRBV6-1; D gene: NA; J gene: TRBJ1-5
CDR3 DNA: TGTGCCAGCAGCTTAGGGGGACGGGGTACCTACGAGCAGTACTTC; CDR3 protein: CASSLGGRGTYEQYF; clone size: once; V gene: TRBV13; D gene: NA; J gene: TRBJ2-7
CDR3 DNA: TGCGCCAGCAGCCGCCTACTTCAGGGGTGGACTGAAGCTTTCTTT; CDR3 protein: CASSRLLQGWTEAFF; clone size: NA; V gene: TRBV4-1; D gene: NA; J gene: TRBJ1-1
CDR3 DNA: TGCGCCAGCAGCCAAGACCCCGTACTAGCGGCCCTATACAATGAGCAGTTCTTC; CDR3 protein: CASSQDPVLAALYNEQFF; clone size: once; V gene: TRBV4-1; D gene: TRBD2; J gene: TRBJ2-1
CDR3 DNA: TGTGCCAGCAGCTTGGCGCTCGCAAGCACAGATACGCAGTATTTT; CDR3 protein: CASSLALASTDTQYF; clone size: NA; V gene: TRBV5-6; D gene: NA; J gene: TRBJ2-3
CDR3 DNA: TGCAGCATACGGGACGGCGATAATTCACCCCTCCACTTT; CDR3 protein: CSIRDGDNSPLHF; clone size: NA; V gene: TRBV29-1; D gene: NA; J gene: TRBJ1-6
CDR3 DNA: TGCGCCAGCAGCCAGCGGCAGGGGAACACTGAAGCTTTCTTT; CDR3 protein: CASSQRQGNTEAFF; clone size: NA; V gene: TRBV4-1; D gene: NA; J gene: TRBJ1-1
CDR3 DNA: TGTGCCAGCAGTTACTCGAGCCGGCAGGAAGCTTTCTTT; CDR3 protein: CASSYSSRQEAFF; clone size: once; V gene: TRBV27; D gene: NA; J gene: TRBJ1-1
CDR3 DNA: TGTGCCAGCAGTCTCGACTTACCTGTAGTGAATTCACCCCTCCACTTT; CDR3 protein: CASSLDLPVVNSPLHF; clone size: NA; V gene: TRBV27; D gene: NA; J gene: TRBJ1-6